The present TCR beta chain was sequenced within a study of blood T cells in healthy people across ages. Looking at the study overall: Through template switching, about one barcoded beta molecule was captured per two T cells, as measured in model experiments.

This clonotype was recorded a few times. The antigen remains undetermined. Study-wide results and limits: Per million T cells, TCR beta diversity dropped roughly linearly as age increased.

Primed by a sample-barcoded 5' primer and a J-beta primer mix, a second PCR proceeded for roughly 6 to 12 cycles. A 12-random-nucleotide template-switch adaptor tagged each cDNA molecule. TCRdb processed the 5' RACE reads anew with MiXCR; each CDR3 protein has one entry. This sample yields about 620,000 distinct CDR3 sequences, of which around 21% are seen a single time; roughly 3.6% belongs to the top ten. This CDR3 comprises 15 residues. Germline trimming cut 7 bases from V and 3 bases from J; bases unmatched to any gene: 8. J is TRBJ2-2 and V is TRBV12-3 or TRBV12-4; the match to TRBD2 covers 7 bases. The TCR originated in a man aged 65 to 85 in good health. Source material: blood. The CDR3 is CASTAGEGYTGELFF. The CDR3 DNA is TGTGCCAGCACCGCGGGGGAGGGATACACCGGGGAGCTGTTTTTT.